These T cell receptor beta chains were read from a single sample in a study of blood T cell repertoires in COVID-19. Only in-frame clones appear in the TCRdb table, and some are missing; sequencing was by immunoSEQ multiplex PCR. In the table there are roughly 290,000 clones, more than 80% of which are singletons. The sequencing input was peripheral blood. Every receptor here comes from a woman aged 25 to 39 with COVID-19, enrolled during active disease. The CDR3 runs from the conserved cysteine through the conserved F or W. The D gene is left open where the match is weak. Rows give clone size only sometimes, using once, few, many, or a class for an expanded clone.

D | J | V | size | DNA | CDR3
NA | TRBJ2-5 | TRBV7-9 | NA | TGTGCCAGCAGCTTAGTCGGTAGCGGCGAGGAGACCCAGTACTTC | CASSLVGSGEETQYF
NA | TRBJ1-2 | TRBV6-5 | NA | TGTGCCAGCAACCCCAGGTTGAGTTTCGGAGGCTACACCTTC | CASNPRLSFGGYTF
NA | TRBJ2-7 | TRBV28 | NA | TGTGCCAGCAGTACCGAAGTTGGAGACGAGCAGTACTTC | CASSTEVGDEQYF
TRBD1 | TRBJ2-7 | TRBV18 | NA | TGTGCCAGCTCACGGGACAGTCACCGGGGAGACGAGCAGTACTTC | CASSRDSHRGDEQYF
NA | TRBJ2-7 | TRBV11-2 | NA | TGTGCCAGCAGCTTGAATTCCGGGACAACCTACGAGCAGTACTTC | CASSLNSGTTYEQYF
NA | TRBJ1-4 | TRBV6-1 | NA | TGTGCCAGCAGTGAAGGACAGGCTCTGAGGGAAAAACTGTTTTTT | CASSEGQALREKLFF
NA | TRBJ1-6 | TRBV18 | NA | TGTGCCAGCTCACCACGAGCGGAGAAGGATAATTCACCCCTCCACTTT | CASSPRAEKDNSPLHF
NA | TRBJ1-1 | TRBV30 | NA | TGTGCCTGGAGTGTAACTGCGAACACTGAAGCTTTCTTT | CAWSVTANTEAFF
NA | TRBJ2-7 | TRBV24-1 | NA | TGTGCCCCACAACGGCAGTACTTC | CAPQRQYF
NA | TRBJ1-5 | TRBV28 | NA | TGTGCCAGCAGCCGGACACTGGGACAGCCCCAGCATTTT | CASSRTLGQPQHF
NA | TRBJ1-5 | TRBV19 | once | TGTGCCAGTAGCCCCACAGGGCCGCTTCAGCCCCAGCATTTT | CASSPTGPLQPQHF
NA | TRBJ2-7 | TRBV4-1 | NA | TGCGCCAGCAGCTCGGGCCAGGGGTACGAGCAGTACTTC | CASSSGQGYEQYF
NA | TRBJ1-5 | TRBV6-2/TRBV6-3 | NA | TGTGCCAGCAGTTATTATCTCAATCAGCCCCAGCATTTT | CASSYYLNQPQHF
TRBD1 | TRBJ2-3 | TRBV25-1 | few | TGTGCCAGCAGTGGGACAGGGTATAAGCAGTATTTT | CASSGTGYKQYF
NA | TRBJ2-3 | TRBV4-3 | NA | TGCGCCAGCAGCCCCGGAGTCCACACAGATACGCAGTATTTT | CASSPGVHTDTQYF
NA | TRBJ2-1 | TRBV24-1 | NA | TGTGCCACCAGTGATGTGCAGAGGGCTGGGCAGGAGGGTCGGTTGCATGAGCAGTTCTTC | CATSDVQRAGQEGRLHEQFF
TRBD1 | TRBJ2-5 | TRBV30 | NA | TGTGCCTGGAGTGTGCAGGGGGCTGGAGAGACCCAGTACTTC | CAWSVQGAGETQYF
NA | TRBJ2-4 | TRBV30 | NA | TGTGCCTGGAGTGTATTGGCAGGGGTGAACATTCAGTACTTC | CAWSVLAGVNIQYF
TRBD2 | TRBJ2-1 | TRBV4-1 | NA | TGCGCCAGCAGCCAAGCCCCCCACCTAGCGGGAGGGCCGGGGAATGAGCAGTTCTTC | CASSQAPHLAGGPGNEQFF
TRBD2 | TRBJ2-3 | TRBV4-2 | NA | TGTGCCAGCAGCCAAGAGACTAGCGTCAGCACAGATACGCAGTATTTT | CASSQETSVSTDTQYF
TRBD1 | TRBJ2-1 | TRBV2 | NA | TGTGCCGGAAAGACAGGGGGAAGTGATGAGCAGTTCTTC | CAGKTGGSDEQFF
TRBD2 | TRBJ2-3 | TRBV28 | NA | TGTGCCAGCAGCCCAGCGCTAGCGGGAGGAAGAGATACGCAGTATTTT | CASSPALAGGRDTQYF
NA | TRBJ1-3 | TRBV7-6 | NA | TGTGCCAGCAGCCTCAACAGCGGAAACACCATATATTTT | CASSLNSGNTIYF
TRBD1 | TRBJ2-5 | TRBV4-3 | NA | TGCGCCAGCAGCCAAACAGGGGGCCGAGAGACCCAGTACTTC | CASSQTGGRETQYF
NA | TRBJ2-2 | TRBV3-1/TRBV3-2 | NA | TGTGCCAGCCAACAGGTGAACACCGGGGAGCTGTTTTTT | CASQQVNTGELFF
NA | TRBJ1-3 | TRBV28 | NA | TGTGCCAGCAGTTTGGCGCGGGGAAACACCATATATTTT | CASSLARGNTIYF
NA | TRBJ1-2 | TRBV27 | NA | TGTGCCAGCAGTTCCCTACCCGCATCATTCAATGACTACACCTTC | CASSSLPASFNDYTF
TRBD2 | TRBJ2-7 | TRBV20-1 | NA | TGCAGTGCTAGTTCCAGCGGGAGCACGGGGGCCTATCAGTACTTC | CSASSSGSTGAYQYF
TRBD1 | TRBJ1-4 | TRBV19 | NA | TGTGCCAGTACCGACAGGGGCGTAGGTAATGAAAAACTGTTTTTT | CASTDRGVGNEKLFF
TRBD2 | TRBJ2-1 | TRBV6-5 | NA | TGTGCCAGCAGTCGGGGGACTAGCGGGGACAATGAGCAGTTCTTC | CASSRGTSGDNEQFF
NA | TRBJ1-5 | TRBV18 | NA | TGTGCCAGCTCACCATCGGTAATTAGCAATCAGCCCCAGCATTTT | CASSPSVISNQPQHF
TRBD1 | TRBJ1-1 | TRBV2 | once | TGTGCCAGCAGTAGGATGGAGGGGGCCGGCACTGAAGCTTTCTTT | CASSRMEGAGTEAFF